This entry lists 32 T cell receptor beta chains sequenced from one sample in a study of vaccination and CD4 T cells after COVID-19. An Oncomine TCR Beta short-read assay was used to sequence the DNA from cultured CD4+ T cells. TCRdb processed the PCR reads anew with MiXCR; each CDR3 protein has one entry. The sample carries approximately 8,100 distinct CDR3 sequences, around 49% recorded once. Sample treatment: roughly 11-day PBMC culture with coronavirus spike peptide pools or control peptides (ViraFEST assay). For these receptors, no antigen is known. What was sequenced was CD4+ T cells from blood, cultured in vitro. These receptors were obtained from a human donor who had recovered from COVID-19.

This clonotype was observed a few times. The CDR3 DNA reads TGCAGTGCCCGTGACAGGGTCGTGGGAGCTTTCTTT. Its translation is CSARDRVVGAFF. The V gene is TRBV20-1, the J gene TRBJ1-1; TRBD1 aligns across 7 bases. This CDR3 comprises 12 residues. With 6 bases clipped from V and 10 bases from J, the junction kept 11 bases outside the gene matches. The germline gives CDR1 DFQATT, CDR2 SNEGSKA (reference sequence).

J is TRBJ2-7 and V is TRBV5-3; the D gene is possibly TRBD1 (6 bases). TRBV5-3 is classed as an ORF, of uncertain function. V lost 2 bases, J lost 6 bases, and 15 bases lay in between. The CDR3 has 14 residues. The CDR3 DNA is TGTGCCAGAAGCTTATGGACCCAGGGGCCCGAGCAGTACTTC. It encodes CARSLWTQGPEQYF.

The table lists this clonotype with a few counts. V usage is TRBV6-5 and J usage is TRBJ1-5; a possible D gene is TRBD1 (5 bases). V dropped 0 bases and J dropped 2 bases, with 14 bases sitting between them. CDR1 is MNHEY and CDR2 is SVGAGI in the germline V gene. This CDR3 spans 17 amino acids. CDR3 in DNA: TGTGCCAGCAGTTACTCCCCCGGGGGATTTGGCAATCAGCCCCAGCATTTT. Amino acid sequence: CASSYSPGGFGNQPQHF.

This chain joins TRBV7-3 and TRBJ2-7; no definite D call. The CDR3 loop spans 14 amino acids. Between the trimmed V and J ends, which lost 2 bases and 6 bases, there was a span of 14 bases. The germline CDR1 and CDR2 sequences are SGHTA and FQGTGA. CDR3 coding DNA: TGTGCCAGCAGCTTATCAGCTAATTCACTCGAGCAGTACTTC. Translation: CASSLSANSLEQYF.

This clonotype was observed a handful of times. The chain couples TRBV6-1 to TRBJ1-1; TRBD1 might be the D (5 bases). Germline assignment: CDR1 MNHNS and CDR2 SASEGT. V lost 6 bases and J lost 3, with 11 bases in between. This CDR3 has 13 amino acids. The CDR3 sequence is CASREGLYTEAFF. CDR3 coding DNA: TGTGCCAGCAGAGAGGGGCTTTACACTGAAGCTTTCTTT.

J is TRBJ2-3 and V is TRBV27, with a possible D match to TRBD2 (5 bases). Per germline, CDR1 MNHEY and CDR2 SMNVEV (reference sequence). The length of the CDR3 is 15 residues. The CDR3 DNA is TGTGTCAGTCGACCGCCGGGGTTCGACACAGATACGCAGTATTTT. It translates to CVSRPPGFDTDTQYF.

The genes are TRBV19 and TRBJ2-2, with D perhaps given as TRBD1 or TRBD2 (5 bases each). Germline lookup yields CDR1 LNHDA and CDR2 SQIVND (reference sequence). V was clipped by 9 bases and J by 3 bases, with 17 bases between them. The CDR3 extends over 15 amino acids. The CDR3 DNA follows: TGTGCCAGAGGCTTGCCCGGGGCGGACACCGGGGAGCTGTTTTTT. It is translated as CARGLPGADTGELFF.

DNA for the CDR3: TGTGCCAGCAGCTCCCCGGACAGGGCGCGGGACACTGAAGCTTTCTTT. Residues: CASSSPDRARDTEAFF. The gene calls are TRBV7-8 and TRBJ1-1; TRBD1 aligns across 8 bases. The CDR3 runs 16 residues. The junction had 10 bases not matched to a gene; V was cut back by 4 bases and J by 3 bases. Germline CDR1 reads SGHVS; CDR2 reads FQNEAQ.

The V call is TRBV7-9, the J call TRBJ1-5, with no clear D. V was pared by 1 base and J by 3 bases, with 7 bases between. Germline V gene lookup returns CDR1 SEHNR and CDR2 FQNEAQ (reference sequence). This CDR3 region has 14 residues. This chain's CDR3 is CASSLGPLNQPQHF. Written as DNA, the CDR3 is TGTGCCAGCAGCTTAGGGCCACTCAATCAGCCCCAGCATTTT.

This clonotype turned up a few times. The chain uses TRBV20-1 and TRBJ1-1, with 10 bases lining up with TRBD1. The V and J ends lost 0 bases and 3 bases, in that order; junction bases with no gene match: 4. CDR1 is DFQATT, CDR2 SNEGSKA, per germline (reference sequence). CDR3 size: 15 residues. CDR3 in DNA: TGCAGTGCTAGAGATCCTGGGACAGGGGACACTGAAGCTTTCTTT. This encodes CSARDPGTGDTEAFF.

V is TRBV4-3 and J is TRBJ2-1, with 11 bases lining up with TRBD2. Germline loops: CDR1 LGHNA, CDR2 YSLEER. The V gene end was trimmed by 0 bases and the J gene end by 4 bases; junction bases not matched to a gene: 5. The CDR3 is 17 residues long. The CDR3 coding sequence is TGCGCCAGCAGCCAAGAGGGGCTAGCGGGAGGATACAATGAGCAGTTCTTC. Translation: CASSQEGLAGGYNEQFF.

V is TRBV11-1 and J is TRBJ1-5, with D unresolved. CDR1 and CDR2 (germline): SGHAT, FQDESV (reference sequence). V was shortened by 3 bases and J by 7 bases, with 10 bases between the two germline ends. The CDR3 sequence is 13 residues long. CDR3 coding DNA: TGTGCCAGCAGCTTCGGACGGACCCAGCCCCAGCATTTT. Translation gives CASSFGRTQPQHF.

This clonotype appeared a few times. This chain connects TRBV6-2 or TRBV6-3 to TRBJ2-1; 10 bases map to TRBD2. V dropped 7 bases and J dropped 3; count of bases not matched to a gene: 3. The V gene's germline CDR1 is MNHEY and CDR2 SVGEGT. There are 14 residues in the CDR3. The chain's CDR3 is CASNLAGVYNEQFF. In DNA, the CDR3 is TGTGCCAGCAACCTAGCGGGGGTCTACAATGAGCAGTTCTTC.

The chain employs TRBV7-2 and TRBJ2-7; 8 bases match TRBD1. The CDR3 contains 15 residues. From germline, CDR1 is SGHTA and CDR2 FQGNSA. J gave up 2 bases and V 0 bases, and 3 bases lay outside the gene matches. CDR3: CASSLAGQVTYEQYF. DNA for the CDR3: TGTGCCAGCAGCTTAGCGGGACAGGTAACCTACGAGCAGTACTTC. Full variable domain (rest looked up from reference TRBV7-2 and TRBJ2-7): GAGVSQSPSNKVTEKGKDVELRCDPISGHTALYWYRQSLGQGLEFLIYFQGNSAPDKSGLPSDRFSAERTGGSVSTLTIQRTQQEDSAVYLCASSLAGQVTYEQYFGPGTRLTVT.

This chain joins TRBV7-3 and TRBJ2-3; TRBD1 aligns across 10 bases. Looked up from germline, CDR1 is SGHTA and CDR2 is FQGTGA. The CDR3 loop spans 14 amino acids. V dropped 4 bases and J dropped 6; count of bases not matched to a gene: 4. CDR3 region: CASSWGTGADTQYF. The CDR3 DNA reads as TGTGCCAGCAGCTGGGGGACAGGGGCCGATACGCAGTATTTT.

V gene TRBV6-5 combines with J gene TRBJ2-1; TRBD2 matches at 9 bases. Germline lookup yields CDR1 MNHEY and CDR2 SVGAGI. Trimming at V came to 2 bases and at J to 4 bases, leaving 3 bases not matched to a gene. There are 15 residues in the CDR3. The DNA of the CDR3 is TGTGCCAGCAGTTACGCTAGCGGGGAATACAATGAGCAGTTCTTC. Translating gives CASSYASGEYNEQFF.

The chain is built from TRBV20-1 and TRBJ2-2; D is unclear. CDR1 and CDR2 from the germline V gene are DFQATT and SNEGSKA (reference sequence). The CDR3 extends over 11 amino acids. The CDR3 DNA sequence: TGCGGATCTCGTGGGGCCGGGGAGCTGTTTTTT. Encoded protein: CGSRGAGELFF.

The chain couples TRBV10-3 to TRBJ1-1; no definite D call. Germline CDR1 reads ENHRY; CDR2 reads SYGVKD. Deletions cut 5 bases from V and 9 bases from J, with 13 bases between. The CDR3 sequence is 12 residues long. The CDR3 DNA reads TGTGCCATCAGTAGCAGCGTCGCGAAAGCTTTCTTT. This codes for CAISSSVAKAFF.

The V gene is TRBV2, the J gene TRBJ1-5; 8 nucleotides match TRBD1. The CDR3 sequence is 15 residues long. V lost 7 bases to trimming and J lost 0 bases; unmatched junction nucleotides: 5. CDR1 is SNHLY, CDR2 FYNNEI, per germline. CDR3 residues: CASTLGQASNQPQHF. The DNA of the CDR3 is TGTGCCAGCACCCTGGGACAGGCTAGCAATCAGCCCCAGCATTTT.

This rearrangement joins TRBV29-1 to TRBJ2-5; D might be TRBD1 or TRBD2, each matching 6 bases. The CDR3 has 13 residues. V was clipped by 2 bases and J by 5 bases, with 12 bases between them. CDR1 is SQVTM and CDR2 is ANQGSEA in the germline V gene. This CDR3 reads CSVERGAGETQYF. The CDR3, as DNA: TGCAGCGTTGAAAGGGGGGCCGGGGAGACCCAGTACTTC.

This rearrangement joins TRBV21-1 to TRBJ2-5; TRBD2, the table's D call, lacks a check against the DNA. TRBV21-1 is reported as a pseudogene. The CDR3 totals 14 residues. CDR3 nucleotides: TGTGCCAGCAGCACCACGACTAGGTGGGAGACCCAGTACTTC. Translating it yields CASSTTTRWETQYF.

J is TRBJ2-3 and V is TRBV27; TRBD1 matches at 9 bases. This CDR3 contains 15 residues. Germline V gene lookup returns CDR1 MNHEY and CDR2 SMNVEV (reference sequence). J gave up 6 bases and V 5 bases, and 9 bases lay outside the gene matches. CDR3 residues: CASSRTGVPLDTQYF. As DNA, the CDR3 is TGTGCCAGCAGTAGGACAGGGGTCCCCTTGGATACGCAGTATTTT.

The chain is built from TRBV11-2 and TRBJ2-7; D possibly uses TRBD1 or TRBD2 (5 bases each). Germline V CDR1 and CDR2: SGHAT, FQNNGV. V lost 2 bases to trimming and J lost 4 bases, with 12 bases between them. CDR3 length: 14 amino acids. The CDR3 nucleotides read TGTGCCAGCAGCTTAACCTACTGGGGGTACGAGCAGTACTTC. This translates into CASSLTYWGYEQYF.

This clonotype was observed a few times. The CDR3: CASSLAGGNYGYTF. The DNA for the CDR3 is TGTGCCAGCAGCTTAGCAGGGGGGAACTATGGCTACACCTTC. The rearrangement links TRBV7-2 to TRBJ1-2, with D possibly being TRBD1 (6 bases). The CDR3 runs 14 residues. V was clipped by 0 bases and J by 2 bases, with 7 bases between them. The V gene's germline CDR1 is SGHTA and CDR2 FQGNSA.

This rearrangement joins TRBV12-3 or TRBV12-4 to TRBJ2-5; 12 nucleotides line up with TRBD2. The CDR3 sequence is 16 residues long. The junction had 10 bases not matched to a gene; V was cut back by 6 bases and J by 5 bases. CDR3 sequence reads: CASRQTSGRGLETQYF. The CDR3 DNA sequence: TGTGCCAGCAGGCAGACTAGCGGGAGAGGTTTGGAGACCCAGTACTTC.

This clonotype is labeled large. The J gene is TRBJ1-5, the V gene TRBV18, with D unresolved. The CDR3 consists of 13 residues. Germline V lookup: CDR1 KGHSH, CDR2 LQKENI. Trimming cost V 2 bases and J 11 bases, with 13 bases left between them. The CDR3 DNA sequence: TGTGCCAGCTCACCAGGACCCTATGTTGCCCAGCATTTT. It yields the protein CASSPGPYVAQHF.

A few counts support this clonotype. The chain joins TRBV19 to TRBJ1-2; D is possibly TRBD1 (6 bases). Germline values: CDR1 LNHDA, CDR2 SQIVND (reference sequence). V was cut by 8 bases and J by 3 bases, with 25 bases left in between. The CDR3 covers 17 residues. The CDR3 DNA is TGTGCCAGTTCCCACGCAGGGAGAAGAGAGGGGGACTATGGCTACACCTTC. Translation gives CASSHAGRREGDYGYTF.

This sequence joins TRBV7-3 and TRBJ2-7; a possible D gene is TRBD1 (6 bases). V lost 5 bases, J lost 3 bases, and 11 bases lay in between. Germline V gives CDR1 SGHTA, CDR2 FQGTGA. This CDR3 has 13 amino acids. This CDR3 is CASSHGQHYEQYF. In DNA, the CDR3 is TGTGCCAGCAGCCACGGACAGCACTACGAGCAGTACTTC.

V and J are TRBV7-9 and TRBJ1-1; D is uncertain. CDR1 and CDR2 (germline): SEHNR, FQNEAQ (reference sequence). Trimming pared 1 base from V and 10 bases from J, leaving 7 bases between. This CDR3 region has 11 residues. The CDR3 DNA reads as TGTGCCAGCAGCTTAGGTCGTCGAGCTTTCTTT. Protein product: CASSLGRRAFF.

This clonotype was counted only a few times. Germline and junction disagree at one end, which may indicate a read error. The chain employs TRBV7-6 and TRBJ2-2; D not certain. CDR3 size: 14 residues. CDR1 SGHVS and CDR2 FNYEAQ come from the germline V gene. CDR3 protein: CASSLMQAGGELFF. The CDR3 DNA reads TGTGCTAGCAGCTTAATGCAGGCCGGCGGGGAGCTGTTTTTT.

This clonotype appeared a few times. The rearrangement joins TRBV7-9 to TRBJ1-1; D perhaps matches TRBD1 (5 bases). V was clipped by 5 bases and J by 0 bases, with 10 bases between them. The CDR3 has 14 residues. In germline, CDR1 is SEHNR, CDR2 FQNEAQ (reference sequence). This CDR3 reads CASSPDTMNTEAFF. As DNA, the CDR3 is TGTGCCAGCAGCCCGGACACCATGAACACTGAAGCTTTCTTT.

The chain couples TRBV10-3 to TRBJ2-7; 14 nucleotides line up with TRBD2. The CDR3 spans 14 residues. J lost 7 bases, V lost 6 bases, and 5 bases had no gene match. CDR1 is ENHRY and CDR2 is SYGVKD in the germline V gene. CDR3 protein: CAISGLAGGGEQYF. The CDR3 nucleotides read TGTGCCATCAGCGGACTAGCGGGAGGTGGGGAGCAGTACTTC.